This T cell receptor (beta chain) was found in a study of CD8 T cells in Susac syndrome. The multiple sclerosis control group was made up of treatment-naive patients with stable or active relapsing-remitting disease. Negative isolation was applied to CD8+ and CD4+ T cells, and FACS enrichment was applied to TEMRA cells. Reverse transcription of about 0.5 to 1 ug RNA was carried out with random hexamers. TCRdb re-analysed the immunoSEQ multiplex PCR reads in MiXCR, keeping a single row per CDR3 protein. This sample has hundreds of thousands of distinct CDR3 sequences, with 95% found just once. Trimming shortened V by 2 bases and J by 2 bases, and 13 bases separated the two germline ends. This CDR3 spans 14 amino acids. CDR1 DFQATT and CDR2 SNEGSKA come from the germline V gene (reference sequence).

The sequence derives from a human donor with multiple sclerosis. This sequence joins TRBV20-1 and TRBJ2-7; possibly TRBD1 for D (6 bases). Sequencing input: CD4+ T cells from PBMCs. The CDR3 is CSARPPGHPYEQYF. The CDR3 DNA is TGCAGTGCTAGACCCCCGGGACACCCCTACGAGCAGTACTTC.